The present TCR beta chain was sequenced within a study of PD-1 and CTLA-4 blockade in melanoma. A remark on this clone: Because the CDR3's place on the DNA is in doubt, the DNA is left out and the CDR3 is given as listed by TCRdb.

TCRdb keeps only in-frame clones here, not all; method: immunoSEQ multiplex PCR. Altogether about 18,000 clones are present, over 65% being singletons, with the ten largest covering 15% to 20%. The CDR3 spans 13 residues, counting both ends. Looked up from germline, CDR1 is SEHNR and CDR2 is FQNEAQ (reference sequence). V is TRBV7-9 and J is TRBJ2-7; TRBD2 is the table's D call and was not checked against the DNA. The receptor comes from a human donor with melanoma. Specimen: CD8+ T cells from peripheral blood, collected before anti-PD-1 treatment. CDR3 in amino acids: CASILDGTYEQYF.